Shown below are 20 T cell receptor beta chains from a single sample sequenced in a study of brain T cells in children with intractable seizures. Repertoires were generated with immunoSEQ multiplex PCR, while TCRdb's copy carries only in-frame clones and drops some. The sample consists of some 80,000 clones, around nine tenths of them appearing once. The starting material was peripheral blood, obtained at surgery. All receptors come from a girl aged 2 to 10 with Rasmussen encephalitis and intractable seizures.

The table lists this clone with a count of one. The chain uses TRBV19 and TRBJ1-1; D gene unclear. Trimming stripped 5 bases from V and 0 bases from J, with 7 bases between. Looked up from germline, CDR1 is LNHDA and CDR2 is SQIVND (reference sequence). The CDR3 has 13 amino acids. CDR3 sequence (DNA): TGTGCCAGTAGTTCGACCCTGAACACTGAAGCTTTCTTT. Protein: CASSSTLNTEAFF.

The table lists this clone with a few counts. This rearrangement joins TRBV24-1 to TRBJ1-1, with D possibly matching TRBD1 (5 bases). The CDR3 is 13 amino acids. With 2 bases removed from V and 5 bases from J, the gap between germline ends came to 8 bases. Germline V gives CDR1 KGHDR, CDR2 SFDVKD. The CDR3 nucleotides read TGTGCCACCAGTGATTCAGGGTTTACTGAAGCTTTCTTT. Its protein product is CATSDSGFTEAFF.

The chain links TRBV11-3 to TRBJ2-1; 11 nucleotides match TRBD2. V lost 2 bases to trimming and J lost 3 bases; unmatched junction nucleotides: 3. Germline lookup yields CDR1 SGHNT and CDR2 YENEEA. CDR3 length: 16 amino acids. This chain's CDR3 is CASSLLAGGHYNEQFF. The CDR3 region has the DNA TGTGCCAGCAGCTTACTAGCGGGAGGCCACTACAATGAGCAGTTCTTC.

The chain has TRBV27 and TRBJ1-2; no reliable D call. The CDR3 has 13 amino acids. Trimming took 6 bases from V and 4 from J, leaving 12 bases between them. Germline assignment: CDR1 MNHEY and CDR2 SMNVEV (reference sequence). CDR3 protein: CASRASSFYGYTF. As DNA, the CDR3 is TGTGCCAGCAGGGCCTCGTCCTTCTATGGCTACACCTTC.

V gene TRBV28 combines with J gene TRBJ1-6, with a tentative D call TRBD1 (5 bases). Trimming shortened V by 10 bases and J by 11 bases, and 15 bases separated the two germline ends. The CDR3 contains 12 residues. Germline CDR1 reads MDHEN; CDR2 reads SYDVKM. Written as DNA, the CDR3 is TGTGCCACCAGCAGGGAGATTCCACCCCTCCACTTT. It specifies CATSREIPPLHF.

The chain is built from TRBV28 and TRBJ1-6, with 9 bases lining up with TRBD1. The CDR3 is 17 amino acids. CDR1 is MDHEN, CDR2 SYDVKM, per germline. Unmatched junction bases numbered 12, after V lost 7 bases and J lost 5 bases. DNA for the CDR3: TGTGCCAGCACCCTCGGGGACAGGGCGTCCAATAATTCACCCCTCCACTTT. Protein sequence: CASTLGDRASNNSPLHF.

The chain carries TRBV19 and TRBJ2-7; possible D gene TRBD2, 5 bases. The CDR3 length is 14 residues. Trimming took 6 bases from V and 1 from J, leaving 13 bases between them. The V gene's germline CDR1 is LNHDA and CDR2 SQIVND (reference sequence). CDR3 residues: CASSSPRVSYEQYF. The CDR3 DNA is TGTGCCAGTAGCTCCCCGAGGGTTTCCTACGAGCAGTACTTC.

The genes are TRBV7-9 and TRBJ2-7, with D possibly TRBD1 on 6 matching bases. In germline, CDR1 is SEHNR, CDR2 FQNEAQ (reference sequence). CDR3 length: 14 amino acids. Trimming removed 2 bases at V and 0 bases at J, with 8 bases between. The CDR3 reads CASSLTGTSYEQYF. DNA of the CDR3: TGTGCCAGCAGCTTAACAGGGACCTCCTACGAGCAGTACTTC.

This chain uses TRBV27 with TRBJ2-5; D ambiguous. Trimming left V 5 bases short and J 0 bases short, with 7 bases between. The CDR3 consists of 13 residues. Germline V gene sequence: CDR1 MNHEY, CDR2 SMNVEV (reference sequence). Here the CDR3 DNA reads TGTGCCAGCAGTCCTTCGTACCAAGAGACCCAGTACTTC. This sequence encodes CASSPSYQETQYF.

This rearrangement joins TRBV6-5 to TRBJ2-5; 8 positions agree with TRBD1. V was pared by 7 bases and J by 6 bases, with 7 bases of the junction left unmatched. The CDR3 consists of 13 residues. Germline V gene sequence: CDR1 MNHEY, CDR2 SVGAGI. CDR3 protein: CASTTDRGQTQYF. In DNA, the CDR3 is TGTGCCAGCACCACTGACAGGGGTCAGACCCAGTACTTC.

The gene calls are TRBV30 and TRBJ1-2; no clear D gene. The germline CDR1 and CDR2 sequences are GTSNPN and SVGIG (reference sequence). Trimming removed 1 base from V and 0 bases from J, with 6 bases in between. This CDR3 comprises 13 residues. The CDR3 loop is CAWSDGSNYGYTF. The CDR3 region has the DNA TGTGCCTGGAGTGACGGGTCTAACTATGGCTACACCTTC.

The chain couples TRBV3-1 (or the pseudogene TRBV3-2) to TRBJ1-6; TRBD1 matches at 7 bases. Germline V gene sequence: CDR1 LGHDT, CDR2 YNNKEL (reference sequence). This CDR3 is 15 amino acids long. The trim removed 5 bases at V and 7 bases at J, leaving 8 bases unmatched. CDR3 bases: TGTGCCAGCAGCTCCCACAGGGGTAGAAATTCACCCCTCCACTTT. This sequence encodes CASSSHRGRNSPLHF.

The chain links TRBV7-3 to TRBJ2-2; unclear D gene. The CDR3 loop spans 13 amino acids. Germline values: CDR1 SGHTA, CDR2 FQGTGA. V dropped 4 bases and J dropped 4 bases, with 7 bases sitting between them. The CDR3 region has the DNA TGTGCCAGCAGCTCCCCCGGCACCGGGGAGCTGTTTTTT. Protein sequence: CASSSPGTGELFF.

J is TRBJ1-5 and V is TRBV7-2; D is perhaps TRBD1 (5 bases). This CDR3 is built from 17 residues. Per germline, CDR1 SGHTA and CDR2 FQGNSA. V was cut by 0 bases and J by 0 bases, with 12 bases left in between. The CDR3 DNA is TGTGCCAGCAGCTTAGCCGCGGGGGGTATTAGCAATCAGCCCCAGCATTTT. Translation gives CASSLAAGGISNQPQHF.

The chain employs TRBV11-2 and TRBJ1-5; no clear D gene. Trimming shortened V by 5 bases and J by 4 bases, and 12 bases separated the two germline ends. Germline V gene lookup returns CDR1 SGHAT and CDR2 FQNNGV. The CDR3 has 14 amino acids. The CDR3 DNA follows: TGTGCCAGCAGCCCCCGGGGAGCAAATCAGCCCCAGCATTTT. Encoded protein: CASSPRGANQPQHF. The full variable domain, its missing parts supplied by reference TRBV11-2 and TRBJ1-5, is EAGVAQSPRYKIIEKRQSVAFWCNPISGHATLYWYQQILGQGPKLLIQFQNNGVVDDSQLPKDRFSAERLKGVDSTLKIQPAKLEDSAVYLCASSPRGANQPQHFGDGTRLSIL.

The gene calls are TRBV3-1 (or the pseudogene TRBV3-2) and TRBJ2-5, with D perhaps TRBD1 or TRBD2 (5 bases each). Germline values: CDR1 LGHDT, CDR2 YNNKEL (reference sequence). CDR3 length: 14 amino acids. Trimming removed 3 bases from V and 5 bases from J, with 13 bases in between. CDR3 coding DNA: TGTGCCAGCAGCCACCTGGGGGACGGGGAGACCCAGTACTTC. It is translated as CASSHLGDGETQYF.

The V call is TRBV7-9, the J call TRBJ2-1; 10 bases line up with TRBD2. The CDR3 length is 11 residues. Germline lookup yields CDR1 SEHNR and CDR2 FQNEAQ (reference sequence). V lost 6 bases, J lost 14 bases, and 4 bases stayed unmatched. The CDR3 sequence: CASRAGTSEFF. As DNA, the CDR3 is TGTGCCAGCAGAGCCGGGACTAGCGAGTTCTTC.

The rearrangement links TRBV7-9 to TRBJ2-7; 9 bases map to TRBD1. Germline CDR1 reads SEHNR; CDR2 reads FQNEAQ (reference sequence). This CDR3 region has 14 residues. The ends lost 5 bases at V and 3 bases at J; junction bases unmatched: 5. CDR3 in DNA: TGTGCCAGCAGCCCGGGGACAGGGCGCTACGAGCAGTACTTC. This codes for CASSPGTGRYEQYF.

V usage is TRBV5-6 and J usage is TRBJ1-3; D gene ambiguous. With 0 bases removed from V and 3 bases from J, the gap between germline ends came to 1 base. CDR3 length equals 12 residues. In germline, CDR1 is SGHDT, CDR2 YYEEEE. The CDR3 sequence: CASSLVGNTIYF. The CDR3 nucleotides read TGTGCCAGCAGCTTGGTTGGAAACACCATATATTTT. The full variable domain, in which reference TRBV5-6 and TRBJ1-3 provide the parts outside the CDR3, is DAGVTQSPTHLIKTRGQQVTLRCSPKSGHDTVSWYQQALGQGPQFIFQYYEEEERQRGNFPDRFSGHQFPNYSSELNVNALLLGDSALYLCASSLVGNTIYFGEGSWLTVV.

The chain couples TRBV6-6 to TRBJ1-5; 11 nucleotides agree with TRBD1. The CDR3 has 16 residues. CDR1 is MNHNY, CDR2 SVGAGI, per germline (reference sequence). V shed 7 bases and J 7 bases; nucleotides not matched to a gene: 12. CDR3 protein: CASTTFGTGGQQPQHF. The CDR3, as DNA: TGTGCCAGCACCACCTTTGGGACAGGGGGACAGCAGCCCCAGCATTTT.